The table lists the clone carrying this TCR beta chain with a count of one. Lacking the conserved final phenylalanine or tryptophan, this CDR3 likely reflects a read error. It is unclear where the CDR3 begins or ends on the DNA, so no DNA is shown, and the CDR3 is as TCRdb lists it. The source of the sample is a study of cytomegalovirus exposure and HLA in healthy donors. The PCR used 60 Vbeta and 13 Jbeta primers. Some clones are missing from TCRdb's copy, which holds only in-frame ones; the method was immunoSEQ multiplex PCR. The repertoire holds roughly 93,000 clones, with more than 65% as singletons. Germline V gives CDR1 SGHDT, CDR2 YYEEEE. A total of 12 residues make up the CDR3, ends included.

Sequencing input: PBMCs. This receptor was obtained from a human donor in good health. V is TRBV5-6 and J is TRBJ2-7; the D call of TRBD1 is as the table states it, not checked on the DNA. CDR3 region: CASSAGTGFLTP.